This T cell receptor (beta chain) was identified in a study of blood T cell repertoires in COVID-19. The overall study: Donors in the United States, Italy and Spain gave samples during acute or convalescent COVID-19.

The CDR3 is 11 amino acids. Germline values: CDR1 DFQATT, CDR2 SNEGSKA (reference sequence). V was trimmed by 4 bases and J by 8 bases, leaving 11 bases between them. Profiling relied on immunoSEQ multiplex PCR, and the TCRdb table lists in-frame clones only, not all of them. The sample has 90,000 to 150,000 clones; about 83% are singletons. This chain joins TRBV20-1 and TRBJ1-1; no clear D gene. Sequencing was done on a sample of peripheral blood. The receptor was isolated from a man in his fifties or sixties with acute or convalescent COVID-19. The CDR3 sequence is CSANAGKEAFF. The CDR3 region has the DNA TGCAGTGCTAACGCAGGCAAAGAAGCTTTCTTT.